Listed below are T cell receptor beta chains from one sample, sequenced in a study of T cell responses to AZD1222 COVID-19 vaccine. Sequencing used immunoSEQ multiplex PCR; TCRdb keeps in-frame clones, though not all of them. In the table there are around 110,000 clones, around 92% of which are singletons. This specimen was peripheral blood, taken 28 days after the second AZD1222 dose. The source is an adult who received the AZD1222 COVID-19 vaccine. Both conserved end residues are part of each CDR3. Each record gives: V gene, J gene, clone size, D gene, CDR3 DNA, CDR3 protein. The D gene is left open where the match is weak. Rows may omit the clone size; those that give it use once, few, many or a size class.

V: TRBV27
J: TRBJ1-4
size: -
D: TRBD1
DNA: TGTGCCAGCAGTTCTCCCCGACAGGGGAATGAAAAACTGTTTTTT
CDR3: CASSSPRQGNEKLFF

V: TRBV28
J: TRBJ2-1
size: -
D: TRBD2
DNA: TGTGCCAGCACCAATACAGCGGGGGAGCAGTTCTTC
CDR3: CASTNTAGEQFF

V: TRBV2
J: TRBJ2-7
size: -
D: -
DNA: TGTGCCAGCAGTGGTGACAGGTTCTACGAGCAGTACTTC
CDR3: CASSGDRFYEQYF

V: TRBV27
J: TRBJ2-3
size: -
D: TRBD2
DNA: TGTGCCAGCAGTTCTAGCGGGAGCCCTAGCACAGATACGCAGTATTTT
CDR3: CASSSSGSPSTDTQYF

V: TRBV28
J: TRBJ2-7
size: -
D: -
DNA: TGTGCCAGCAGCTCCGGGACTTCAATTTCCTACGAGCAGTACTTC
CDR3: CASSSGTSISYEQYF

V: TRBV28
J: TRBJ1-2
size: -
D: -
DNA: TGTGCCAACAGGGAGACACTGGGGCCCTATGGCTACACCTTC
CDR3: CANRETLGPYGYTF

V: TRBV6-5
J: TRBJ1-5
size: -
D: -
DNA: TGTGCCAGCAGGGGACCCTGGGGCGAGCCCCAGCATTTT
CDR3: CASRGPWGEPQHF

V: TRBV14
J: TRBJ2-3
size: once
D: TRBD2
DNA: TGTGCCAGCTCTCTGGCGGGAGGGCGCACAGATACGCAGTATTTT
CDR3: CASSLAGGRTDTQYF

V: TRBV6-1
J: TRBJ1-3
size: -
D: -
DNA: TGTGCCAGCAGTGAACTCAACGGAAACACCATATATTTT
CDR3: CASSELNGNTIYF

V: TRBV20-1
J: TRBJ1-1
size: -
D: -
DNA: TGCAGTGCCGGGGGGGAAGCTTTCTTT
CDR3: CSAGGEAFF

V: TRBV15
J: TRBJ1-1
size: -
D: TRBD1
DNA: TGTGCCACCAGCAGAGATAGGGACAGGGGGGACATGAACACTGAAGCTTTCTTT
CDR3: CATSRDRDRGDMNTEAFF

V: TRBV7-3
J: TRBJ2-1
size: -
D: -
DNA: TGTGCCAGCAGCTTAAACGGCCAGCCCTCATACAATGAGCAGTTCTTC
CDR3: CASSLNGQPSYNEQFF

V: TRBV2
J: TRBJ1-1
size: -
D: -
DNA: TGTGCCAGCGCCCCGGATATGGACACTGAAGCTTTCTTT
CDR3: CASAPDMDTEAFF

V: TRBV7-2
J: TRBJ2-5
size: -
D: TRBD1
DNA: TGTGCCAGCAGCTTTAGGACAGGGACTCGGGAGACCCAGTACTTC
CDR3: CASSFRTGTRETQYF

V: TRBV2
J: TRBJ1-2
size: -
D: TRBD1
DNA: TGTGCCAGCAGTGCACAGGGGGGGAACTATGGCTACACCTTC
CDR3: CASSAQGGNYGYTF

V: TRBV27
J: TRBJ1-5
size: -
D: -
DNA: TGTGCCAGCAGTTTGACAGCCAATCAGCCCCAGCATTTT
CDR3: CASSLTANQPQHF

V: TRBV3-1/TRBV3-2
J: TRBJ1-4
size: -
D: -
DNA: TGTGCCAGCAGCCAAGATCTGGGGGCATGGGAAAAACTGTTTTTT
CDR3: CASSQDLGAWEKLFF

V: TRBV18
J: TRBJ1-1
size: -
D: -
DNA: TGTGCCAGCTCACCGGCCAGTAAGAACACTGAAGCTTTCTTT
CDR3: CASSPASKNTEAFF

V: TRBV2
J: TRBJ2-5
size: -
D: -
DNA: TGTGCCAGCAGGCTAGGTGGGGAAGATCGAGAGACCCAGTACTTC
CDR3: CASRLGGEDRETQYF

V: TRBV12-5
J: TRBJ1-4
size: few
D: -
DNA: TGTGCTAGTGCCGCGACTGCCGGCCGAAATGAAAAACTGTTTTTT
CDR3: CASAATAGRNEKLFF

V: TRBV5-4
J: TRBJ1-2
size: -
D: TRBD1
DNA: TGTGCCAGCAGACTAACAGGGGGCATAGGCTACACCTTC
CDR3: CASRLTGGIGYTF

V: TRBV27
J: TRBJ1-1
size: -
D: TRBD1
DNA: TGTGCCAGCAGGCATCTCACAGGGGCGCGGAACACTGAAGCTTTCTTT
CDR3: CASRHLTGARNTEAFF

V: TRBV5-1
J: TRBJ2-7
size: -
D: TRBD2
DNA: TGCGCCAGCAGCTTGTCTGGTGGGAGGGCCTCGGGCGAGCAGTACTTC
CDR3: CASSLSGGRASGEQYF

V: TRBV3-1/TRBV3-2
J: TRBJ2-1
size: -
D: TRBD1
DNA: TGTGCCAGCAGCCAAGGTCCGACAGGGGGGGGGCAGTTCTTC
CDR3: CASSQGPTGGGQFF

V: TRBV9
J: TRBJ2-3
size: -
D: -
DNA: TGTGCCAGCAGCCCAGACAGTATTTACACAGATACGCAGTATTTT
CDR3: CASSPDSIYTDTQYF

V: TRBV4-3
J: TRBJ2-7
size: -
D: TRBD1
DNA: TGCGCCAGCAGCCTAAGACAGGGGTCGGAGCAGTACTTC
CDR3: CASSLRQGSEQYF

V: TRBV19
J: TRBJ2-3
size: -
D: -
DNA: TGTGCCAGTAGTATAAGGGAGAGCACAGATACGCAGTATTTT
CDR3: CASSIRESTDTQYF

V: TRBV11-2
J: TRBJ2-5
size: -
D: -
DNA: TGTGCCAGCAGCTTAGGGGGGCGGGAGACCCAGTACTTC
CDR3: CASSLGGRETQYF

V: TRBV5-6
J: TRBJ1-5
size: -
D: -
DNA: TGTGCCAGCAGCTTGTGGTTAGGGGGGAATCGCAATCAGCCCCAGCATTTT
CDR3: CASSLWLGGNRNQPQHF

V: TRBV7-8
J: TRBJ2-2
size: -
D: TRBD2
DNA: TGTGCCAGCAGCTTAGCTGGGCGGGAGCGACCCGGGGAGCTGTTTTTT
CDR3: CASSLAGRERPGELFF

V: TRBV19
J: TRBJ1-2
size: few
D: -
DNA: TGTGCCAGTAGTATGGGGAAAATAAGACGGACTACTAACTATGGCTACACCTTC
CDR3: CASSMGKIRRTTNYGYTF

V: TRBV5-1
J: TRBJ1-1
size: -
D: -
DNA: TGCGCCAGCAGCCCAGGCGGGGTGAACACTGAAGCTTTCTTT
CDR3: CASSPGGVNTEAFF

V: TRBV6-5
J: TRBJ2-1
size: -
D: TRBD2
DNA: TGTGCCAGCAGTTACTCGGGACTAGCGGGCTACAATGAGCAGTTCTTC
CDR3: CASSYSGLAGYNEQFF

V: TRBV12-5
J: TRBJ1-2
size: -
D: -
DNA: TGTGCTAGTGGTTTTCCTGGTGGGACAATGATTAACTATGGCTACACCTTC
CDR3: CASGFPGGTMINYGYTF

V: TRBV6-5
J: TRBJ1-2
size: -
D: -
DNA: TGTGCCAGCAGTTACTCAAAGAACGGCAGGCGCTATGGCTACACCTTC
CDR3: CASSYSKNGRRYGYTF

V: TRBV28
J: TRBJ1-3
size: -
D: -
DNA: TGTGCCAGCAGTTCACCCCCTGGGGGGGGCTCAAACACCATATATTTT
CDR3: CASSSPPGGGSNTIYF

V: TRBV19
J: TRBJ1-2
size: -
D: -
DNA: TGTGCCAGTAGTCCCGGGGGAGGCTATGGCTACACCTTC
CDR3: CASSPGGGYGYTF

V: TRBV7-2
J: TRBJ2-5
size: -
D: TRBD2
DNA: TGTGCCAGCAGCTTAGCTTGGCTAGCGGGAGGAAGTTTTCGAGAGACCCAGTACTTC
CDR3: CASSLAWLAGGSFRETQYF

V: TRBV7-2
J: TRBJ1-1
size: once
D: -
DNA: TGTGCCAGCAGCTTTGGACGTGAAGCTTTCTTT
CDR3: CASSFGREAFF

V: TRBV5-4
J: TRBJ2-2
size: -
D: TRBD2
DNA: TGTGCCATTCCGTCCGGGAGGGAAGCCGGGGAGCTGTTTTTT
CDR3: CAIPSGREAGELFF

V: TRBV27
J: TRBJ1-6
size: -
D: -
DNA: TGTGCCAGCAGTCCCCAGGGATTTGAGAATTCACCCCTCCACTTT
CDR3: CASSPQGFENSPLHF

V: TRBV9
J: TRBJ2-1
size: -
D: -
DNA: TGTGCCAGCAGCGTTGTTAGGGGTTCCTACAATGAGCAGTTCTTC
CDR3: CASSVVRGSYNEQFF

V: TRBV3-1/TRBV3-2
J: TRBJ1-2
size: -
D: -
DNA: TGTGCCAGCAGCCAGGGAAGCGGAGGCTACACCTTC
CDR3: CASSQGSGGYTF

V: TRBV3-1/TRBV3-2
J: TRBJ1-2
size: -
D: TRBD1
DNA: TGTGCCAGCAGCCAAATCGACAGGGTTGACTATGGCTACACCTTC
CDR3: CASSQIDRVDYGYTF

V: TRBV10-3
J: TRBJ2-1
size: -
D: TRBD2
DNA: TGTGCCATCAGGCCTACAGCGGGAGGGCACAATGAGCAGTTCTTC
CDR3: CAIRPTAGGHNEQFF

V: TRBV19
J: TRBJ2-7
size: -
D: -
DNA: TGTGCCAGTAGAGGGGGGAACCTAGGGGAGCAGTACTTC
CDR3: CASRGGNLGEQYF

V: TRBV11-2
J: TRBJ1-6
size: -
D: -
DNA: TGTGCCAGCAGCTTAAGCCGGGGGAATTCACCCCTCCACTTT
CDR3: CASSLSRGNSPLHF